This T cell receptor (beta chain) was documented in a study of T-cell reconstitution after alpha-beta-depleted transplantation in children. Overall study results and limits: T-cell counts and diversity at one year following transplant were attributed mainly to newly produced T cells.

As for this clonotype: Its antigen is unidentified.

With V trimmed by 6 bases and J by 1 base, 3 bases remained unmatched. CDR3 size: 14 residues. The library targeted TCRbeta and was prepared with unique molecular identifiers. Each CDR3 protein is one row after TCRdb ran MiXCR on the PCR reads. The sample has under 750,000 distinct CDR3 sequences, 20% to 25% seen once. Sequenced here: PBMCs, mostly from graft donor cells, sampled 360 days after TCRalphabeta/CD19-depleted stem cell transplant. The chain joins TRBV12-3 or TRBV12-4 to TRBJ1-5; 7 bases agree with TRBD1. The receptor comes from a boy in the first two years of life who had a stem cell transplant for acute myeloid leukemia, so the T cells may come from the graft donor. The CDR3 bases are TGTGCCAGCAGGACAGGGTGGAGCAATCAGCCCCAGCATTTT. Translated: CASRTGWSNQPQHF.